One and the same sample provided the 12 T cell receptor beta chains below, sequenced in a study of CD8+CD57+ T cells in acquired aplastic anemia. Researchers used genomic DNA as the template to profile TCR beta VDJ and CDR3. One entry per CDR3 protein, called by TCRdb with MiXCR from the reads. The table records over 150,000 distinct CDR3 sequences, approximately 50% of them present only once. The sequenced sample consisted of sorted CD4+, CD8+, or CD8+CD57+ T cells (not recorded which) from PBMCs. The receptor set was obtained from a human donor in good health, serving as a control.

A note on this clonotype: A much larger clone lies one base from this, so it may be a read error. The chain has TRBV20-1 and TRBJ1-5, with 7 bases that match TRBD1. Germline V lookup: CDR1 DFQATT, CDR2 SNEGSKA (reference sequence). Trimming at V came to 0 bases and at J to 9 bases, leaving 17 bases not matched to a gene. The CDR3 contains 17 residues. CDR3 coding DNA: TGCAGTGCTAGAGATCCTGCCAGGGGGATCAGGGGTCGGCCCCAGCATTTT. Protein: CSARDPARGIRGRPQHF.

CDR3 region: CASSPQGWSNSPLHF. The CDR3 bases are TGTGCCAGCAGCCCACAAGGTTGGTCCAATTCACCCCTCCACTTT. This chain links TRBV7-9 with TRBJ1-6, with D uncertain. The germline V and J ends were trimmed by 5 bases and 7 bases, with 15 bases remaining between them. CDR1 and CDR2 (germline): SEHNR, FQNEAQ (reference sequence). This CDR3 is built from 15 residues.

This clonotype appeared many times. This chain joins TRBV9 and TRBJ2-3, with D possibly being TRBD2 (6 bases). The CDR3 has 18 residues. The germline V gene has CDR1 SGDLS and CDR2 YYNGEE. V was trimmed by 4 bases and J by 2 bases, leaving 23 bases between them. The CDR3 is CASSLDLKDGGVTDTQYF. DNA of the CDR3: TGTGCCAGCAGCCTCGATCTAAAGGACGGCGGGGTCACAGATACGCAGTATTTT. Together with reference TRBV9 and TRBJ2-3, the CDR3 gives the full variable domain: DSGVTQTPKHLITATGQRVTLRCSPRSGDLSVYWYQQSLDQGLQFLIQYYNGEERAKGNILERFSAQQFPDLHSELNLSSLELGDSALYFCASSLDLKDGGVTDTQYFGPGTRLTVL.

In this sample, this clonotype turned up many times. The chain links TRBV7-6 to TRBJ1-6, with D hard to call. The germline V gene encodes CDR1 SGHVS and CDR2 FNYEAQ. Trimming left V 3 bases short and J 3 bases short, with 9 bases between. CDR3 length: 15 residues. This CDR3 is CASSFGNSYNSPLHF. CDR3 bases: TGTGCCAGCAGCTTTGGTAACAGCTATAATTCACCCCTCCACTTT.

The V call is TRBV2, the J call TRBJ2-1; either TRBD1 or TRBD2 may supply D (5 bases each). The CDR3 has 15 amino acids. The germline CDR1 and CDR2 sequences are SNHLY and FYNNEI. The ends were cut back, 2 bases at V and 5 bases at J, with 13 bases in the middle. The CDR3 spells CASSERGRTDNEQFF. The CDR3 DNA reads as TGTGCCAGCAGTGAAAGGGGACGGACGGACAATGAGCAGTTCTTC. Combining the CDR3 with reference TRBV2 and TRBJ2-1 gives the whole variable domain EPEVTQTPSHQVTQMGQEVILRCVPISNHLYFYWYRQILGQKVEFLVSFYNNEISEKSEIFDDQFSVERPDGSNFTLKIRSTKLEDSAMYFCASSERGRTDNEQFFGPGTRLTVL.

This clonotype was detected once. This chain joins TRBV7-2 and TRBJ2-7, with D perhaps TRBD1 or TRBD2 (6 bases each). V lost 3 bases, J lost 6 bases, and 15 bases lay in between. The CDR3 has 14 amino acids. Germline CDR1 and CDR2: SGHTA and FQGNSA. CDR3 in DNA: TGTGCCAGCAGCTTTGGGGGGCCTAGTCGCGAGCAGTACTTC. This translates into CASSFGGPSREQYF.

Notes on this clonotype: Its ends do not fully match the called genes, so a read error is possible. The rearrangement joins TRBV2 to TRBJ1-1; the D gene is possibly TRBD1 (5 bases). Germline V CDR1 and CDR2: SNHLY, FYNNEI. This CDR3 contains 14 residues. CDR3 in DNA: TGTGCCAGCAGTTACGGACAACAGAACACTGAGGCTTTCTTT. This gives the protein CASSYGQQNTEAFF.

This clonotype has a count of ten or more. The J gene is TRBJ2-5, the V gene TRBV7-2; 9 bases are a match to TRBD1. Germline V gene lookup returns CDR1 SGHTA and CDR2 FQGNSA. The trim removed 4 bases at V and 3 bases at J, leaving 9 bases unmatched. This CDR3 is 16 amino acids long. The CDR3 loop is CASSWAGQGVKETQYF. In DNA form, the CDR3 reads TGTGCCAGCAGCTGGGCGGGACAGGGCGTCAAAGAGACCCAGTACTTC.

This chain uses TRBV7-7 with TRBJ1-1; possible D gene TRBD1, 6 bases. From germline, CDR1 is SSHAT and CDR2 FNYEAQ (reference sequence). The CDR3 is 13 residues long. The V gene lost 5 bases and the J gene lost 6 bases, with 13 bases spanning the gap. CDR3 residues: CASSPTGSAEAFF. CDR3 bases: TGTGCCAGCAGCCCTACAGGGAGTGCTGAAGCTTTCTTT.

As for this clonotype: Given a much more abundant clone one base away, this may be a read error. The CDR3: CASSLVRGTNTGGLFF. The CDR3 DNA reads TGTGCCAGCAGTTTAGTCCGGGGTACGAACACCGGGGGGCTGTTTTTT. The rearrangement joins TRBV7-3 to TRBJ2-2, with D tentatively TRBD2 (6 bases). The CDR3 sequence is 16 residues long. Germline lookup yields CDR1 SGHTA and CDR2 FQGTGA.

This clonotype was found many times. V is TRBV28 and J is TRBJ1-6, with 7 bases aligning to TRBD1. CDR3 length equals 16 residues. V was clipped by 2 bases and J by 9 bases; unmatched bases: 10. From germline, CDR1 is MDHEN and CDR2 SYDVKM. This CDR3 reads CASSLRLTGRFSPLHF. CDR3 DNA: TGTGCCAGCAGTTTACGCTTGACAGGGAGGTTTTCACCCCTCCACTTT.

Turning to this clonotype: A single base separates this from a much larger clone, so it may be a read error. The chain joins TRBV7-3 to TRBJ1-5; D ambiguous. The CDR3 loop spans 12 amino acids. Germline values: CDR1 SGHTA, CDR2 FQGTGA. V dropped 6 bases and J dropped 9 bases, with 12 bases sitting between them. CDR3 bases: TGTGCCAGCAGTCTCGGGCCCCCGCCCCAGCATTTT. It is translated as CASSLGPPPQHF.